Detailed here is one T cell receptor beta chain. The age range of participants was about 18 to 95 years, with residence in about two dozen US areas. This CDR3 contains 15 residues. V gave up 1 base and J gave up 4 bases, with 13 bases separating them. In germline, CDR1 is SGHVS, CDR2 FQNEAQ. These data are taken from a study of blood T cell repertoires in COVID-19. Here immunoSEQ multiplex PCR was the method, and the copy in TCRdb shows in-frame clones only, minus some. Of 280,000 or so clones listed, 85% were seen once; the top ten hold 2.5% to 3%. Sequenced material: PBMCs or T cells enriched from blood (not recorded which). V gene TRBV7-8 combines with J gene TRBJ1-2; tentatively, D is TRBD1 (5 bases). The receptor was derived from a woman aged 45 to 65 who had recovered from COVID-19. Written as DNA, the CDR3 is TGTGCCAGCAGCTTAGTCATCGGGGGAAGCTATGGCTACACCTTC. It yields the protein CASSLVIGGSYGYTF.